This T cell receptor beta chain was sequenced during a study of lymphopenia after photon versus proton radiotherapy. Overall study findings and caveats: Survival link was tested only in deceased patients; proton benefit remains a possibility. Relative stability marked proton patients; photon patients lost diversity and naive cells. Larger post-nadir TCR diversity loss correlated inversely with survival in deceased patients. Oligoclonal CD8+ Temra expansion after nadir drove photon patients' diversity drop.

CDR3 length: 16 residues. V dropped 5 bases and J dropped 6; count of bases not matched to a gene: 13. CDR1 SEHNR and CDR2 FQNEAQ come from the germline V gene (reference sequence). About this clone itself: Its matching antigen is unknown.

Clones were sequenced by immunoSEQ multiplex PCR, and TCRdb holds only the in-frame ones, with some missing. Of approximately 170,000 clones listed, 88% are singletons. The specimen comprised peripheral blood, sampled from a patient treated with photon-based radiotherapy. The source is a man over 45 with gastric cancer. This rearrangement joins TRBV7-9 to TRBJ2-3, with TRBD1 identical over 8 bases. The CDR3 DNA reads as TGTGCCAGCAGCCCGTCGCCAGGGGGCAGGTCCGATACGCAGTATTTT. Translation: CASSPSPGGRSDTQYF.